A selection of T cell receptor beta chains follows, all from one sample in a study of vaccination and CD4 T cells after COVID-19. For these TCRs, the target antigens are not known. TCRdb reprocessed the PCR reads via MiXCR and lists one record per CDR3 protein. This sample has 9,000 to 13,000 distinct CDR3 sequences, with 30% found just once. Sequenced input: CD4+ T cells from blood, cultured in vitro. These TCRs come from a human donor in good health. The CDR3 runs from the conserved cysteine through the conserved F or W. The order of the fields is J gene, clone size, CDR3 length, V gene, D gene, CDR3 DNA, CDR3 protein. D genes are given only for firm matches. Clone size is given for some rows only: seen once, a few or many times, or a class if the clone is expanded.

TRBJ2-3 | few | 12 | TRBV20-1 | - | TGCAGTGCTAGAGATCCAGCGGATACGCAGTATTTT | CSARDPADTQYF
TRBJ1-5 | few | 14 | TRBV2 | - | TGTGCCAGCAGTGAGGCCGGGGCGCGTCAGCCCCAGCATTTT | CASSEAGARQPQHF
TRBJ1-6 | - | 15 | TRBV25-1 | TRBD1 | TGTGCCAGCAGTGCTAGGACAGGGTATAATTCACCCCTCCACTTT | CASSARTGYNSPLHF
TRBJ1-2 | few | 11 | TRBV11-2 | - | TGTGCCAGCAGCTTGGCGAGTGGCTACACCTTC | CASSLASGYTF
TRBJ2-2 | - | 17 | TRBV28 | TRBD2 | TGTGCCAGCAGTTCGAAAGGGACTAGCGGGAGCGACGGGGAGCTGTTTTTT | CASSSKGTSGSDGELFF
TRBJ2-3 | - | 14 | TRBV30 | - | TGTGCCTGGAGTGTAGGCGTAGCGGCAGATACGCAGTATTTT | CAWSVGVAADTQYF
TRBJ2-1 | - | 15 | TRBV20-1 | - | TGCAGTGCTAGGCGCCTTGCGCGGTTCGTATATGAGCAGTTCTTC | CSARRLARFVYEQFF
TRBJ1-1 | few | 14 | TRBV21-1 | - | TGTGCCAGCAGCCCCAAGGAGGGGGGCACTGAAGCTTTCTTT | CASSPKEGGTEAFF
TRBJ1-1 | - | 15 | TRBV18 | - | TGTGCCAGCTCCGAGTGGACAGCAGGGGACGGTGAAGCTTTCTTT | CASSEWTAGDGEAFF
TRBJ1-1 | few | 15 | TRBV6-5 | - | TGTGCCAGCAGTTACTCGAGGGGTATGAACACTGAAGCTTTCTTT | CASSYSRGMNTEAFF
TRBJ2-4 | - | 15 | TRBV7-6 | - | TGTGCCAGCAGCGGTGACGGACTAGCCAAAAACATTCAGTACTTC | CASSGDGLAKNIQYF
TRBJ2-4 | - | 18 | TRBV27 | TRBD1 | TGTGCCAGCAGTGCGACCTCGACAGGGTGGCGAGCCAAAAACATTCAGTACTTC | CASSATSTGWRAKNIQYF
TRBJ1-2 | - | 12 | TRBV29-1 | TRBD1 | TGCAGCGTTGACCGACAGGGAGATGGCTACACCTTC | CSVDRQGDGYTF
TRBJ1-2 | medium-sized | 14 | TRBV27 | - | TGTGCCAGCAGTTTGGCAGGGGAAAACTATGGCTACACCTTC | CASSLAGENYGYTF
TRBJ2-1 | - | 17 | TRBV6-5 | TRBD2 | TGTGCCAGCAGTTCGCGACGGACTAGCGGGAACCGGAATGAGCAGTTCTTC | CASSSRRTSGNRNEQFF
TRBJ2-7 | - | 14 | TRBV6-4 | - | TGTGCCAGCAGTGGAGCCGACGCGTCCTACGAGCAGTACTTC | CASSGADASYEQYF
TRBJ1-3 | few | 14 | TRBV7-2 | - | TGTGCCAGCGGTCGCGGCGATCGAGGAAACACCATATATTTT | CASGRGDRGNTIYF
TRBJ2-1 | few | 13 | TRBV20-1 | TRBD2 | TGCAGTGCTCATACGGGGACTAGGGATGAGCAGTTCTTC | CSAHTGTRDEQFF
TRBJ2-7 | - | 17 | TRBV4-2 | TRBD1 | TGTGCCAGCAGCCAAGAAGGGACAGGGGGTGGAGAGTACGAGCAGTACTTC | CASSQEGTGGGEYEQYF
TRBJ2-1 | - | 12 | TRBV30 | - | TGTGCCTGGAGTTTAAGACTCAATGAGCAGTTCTTC | CAWSLRLNEQFF
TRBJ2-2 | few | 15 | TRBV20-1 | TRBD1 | TGCAGTGCTACCCTTGCGCTCAGGGGGACCGGGGAGCTGTTTTTT | CSATLALRGTGELFF
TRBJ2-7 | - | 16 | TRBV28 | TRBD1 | TGTGCCAGCAGTTTACATAGGACAGGGGGTTTAAACGAGCAGTACTTC | CASSLHRTGGLNEQYF
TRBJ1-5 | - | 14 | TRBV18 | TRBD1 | TGTGCCAGCTCACCAAGACAGGGTGCGGAGCCCCAGCATTTT | CASSPRQGAEPQHF
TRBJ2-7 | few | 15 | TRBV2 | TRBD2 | TGTGCCAGCGGGGGCGGGAGGGGTGCCTCCTACGAGCAGTACTTC | CASGGGRGASYEQYF
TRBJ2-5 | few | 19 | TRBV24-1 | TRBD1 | TGTGCCACCAGTGATTCCTCCGTGGGACAGGGTGCCTTCCAAGAGACCCAGTACTTC | CATSDSSVGQGAFQETQYF
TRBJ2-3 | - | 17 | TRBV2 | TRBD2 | TGTGCCAGCAGTGAAGCAAGTGGGGTAGCGGGAGTAGATACGCAGTATTTT | CASSEASGVAGVDTQYF
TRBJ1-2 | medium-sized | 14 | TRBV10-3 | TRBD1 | TGTGCCATCAGTGCCAGACAGGGATGGAATGGCTACACCTTC | CAISARQGWNGYTF
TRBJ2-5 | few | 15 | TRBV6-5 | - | TGTGCCAGCAGTTTGGGAAGCGGTGATGTGGAGACCCAGTACTTC | CASSLGSGDVETQYF
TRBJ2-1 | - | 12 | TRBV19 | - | TGTGCCAGTAGTATCCAGGCCGATGAGCAGTTCTTC | CASSIQADEQFF
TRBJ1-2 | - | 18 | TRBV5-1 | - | TGCGCCAGCAGCTTGGAAACAGTCAGTGGAGGAGGGTCCTATGGCTACACCTTC | CASSLETVSGGGSYGYTF
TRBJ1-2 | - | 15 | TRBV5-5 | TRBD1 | TGTGCCAGCAGCTTACAAACGAACAGGGGGCGCGGCTACACCTTC | CASSLQTNRGRGYTF
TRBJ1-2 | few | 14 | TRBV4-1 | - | TGCGCCAGCAGCTGGGAGAAAGCTAACTATGGCTACACCTTC | CASSWEKANYGYTF
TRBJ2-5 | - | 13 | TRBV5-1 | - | TGCGCCAGCAGCCAGCGGTATCAAGAGACCCAGTACTTC | CASSQRYQETQYF
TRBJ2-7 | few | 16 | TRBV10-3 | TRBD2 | TGTGCCATCAGGGGACAGCCGGGACTAGCGGGAGTGGAGCAGTACTTC | CAIRGQPGLAGVEQYF
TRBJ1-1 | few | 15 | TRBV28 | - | TGTGCCAGCAGTTCTACCCCGGGACTCCCGTTTGCAGCTTTCTTT | CASSSTPGLPFAAFF
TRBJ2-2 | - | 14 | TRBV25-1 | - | TGTGCCAGCAGTGAAAATGCGAACACCGGGGAGCTGTTTTTT | CASSENANTGELFF
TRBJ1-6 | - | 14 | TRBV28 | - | TGTGCCAGCAGTTTCTCCGGGGGCAATTCACCCCTCTACTTT | CASSFSGGNSPLYF
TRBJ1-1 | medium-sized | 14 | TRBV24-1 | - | TGTGCCACCAGTGGTCGAGGGATGATCGCTGAAGCTTTCTTT | CATSGRGMIAEAFF
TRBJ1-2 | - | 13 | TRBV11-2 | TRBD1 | TGTGCCAGCAGCCCCGGACAGGGCAGGGGCTACACCTTC | CASSPGQGRGYTF
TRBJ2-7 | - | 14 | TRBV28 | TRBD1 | TGTGCCAGCAGTTCCGGACAGGGTTGGTACGAGCAGTACTTC | CASSSGQGWYEQYF
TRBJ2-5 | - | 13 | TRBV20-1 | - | TGCAGTGTAGAGGGAAGCACGGGAGAGACCCAGTACTTC | CSVEGSTGETQYF
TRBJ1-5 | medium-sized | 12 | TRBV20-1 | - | TGCAGTGCTAAAGGTCCTGGGCAGCCCCAGCATTTT | CSAKGPGQPQHF
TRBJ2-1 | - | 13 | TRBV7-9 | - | TGTGCCACCATAGCCAGCTCCTACAATGAGCAGTTCTTC | CATIASSYNEQFF
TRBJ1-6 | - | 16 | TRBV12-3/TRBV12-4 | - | TGTGCCAGCAGTCGGCGCCCCGGGACATTAGAATCACCCCTCCACTTT | CASSRRPGTLESPLHF
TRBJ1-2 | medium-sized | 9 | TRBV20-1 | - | TGCAGTGTCAGTCTGGGCTACACCTTC | CSVSLGYTF
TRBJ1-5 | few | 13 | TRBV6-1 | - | TGTGCCAGCAGTGTTCGGGTCGGAATGCCCCAGCATTTT | CASSVRVGMPQHF
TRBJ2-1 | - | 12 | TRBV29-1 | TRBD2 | TGCAGCGTCGGGACTAGCGATATTGAGCAGTTCTTC | CSVGTSDIEQFF
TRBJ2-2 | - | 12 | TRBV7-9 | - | TGTGCCAGCAGCCCCCCCCCCGGGGAGCTGTTTTTT | CASSPPPGELFF
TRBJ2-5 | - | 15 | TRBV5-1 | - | TGCGCCAGCAGCCCCGTCGGGACATCTCAAGAGACCCAGTACTTC | CASSPVGTSQETQYF
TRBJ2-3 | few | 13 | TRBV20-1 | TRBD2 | TGCAGTGCTGGACTAGCGGGAGCAGATACGCAGTATTTT | CSAGLAGADTQYF
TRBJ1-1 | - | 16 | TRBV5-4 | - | TGTGCCAGCAGCTCGGGTTCTCCGATGGCCCTCACTGAAGCTTTCTTT | CASSSGSPMALTEAFF
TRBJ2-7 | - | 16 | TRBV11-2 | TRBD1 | TGTGCCAGCAGCTCCATAAGGACAGGGAGCTACTACGAGCAGTACTTC | CASSSIRTGSYYEQYF
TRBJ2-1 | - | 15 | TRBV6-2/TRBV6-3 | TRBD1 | TGTGCCAGCAGCCCTCACAGGGGGGCCTACAATGAGCAGTTCTTC | CASSPHRGAYNEQFF